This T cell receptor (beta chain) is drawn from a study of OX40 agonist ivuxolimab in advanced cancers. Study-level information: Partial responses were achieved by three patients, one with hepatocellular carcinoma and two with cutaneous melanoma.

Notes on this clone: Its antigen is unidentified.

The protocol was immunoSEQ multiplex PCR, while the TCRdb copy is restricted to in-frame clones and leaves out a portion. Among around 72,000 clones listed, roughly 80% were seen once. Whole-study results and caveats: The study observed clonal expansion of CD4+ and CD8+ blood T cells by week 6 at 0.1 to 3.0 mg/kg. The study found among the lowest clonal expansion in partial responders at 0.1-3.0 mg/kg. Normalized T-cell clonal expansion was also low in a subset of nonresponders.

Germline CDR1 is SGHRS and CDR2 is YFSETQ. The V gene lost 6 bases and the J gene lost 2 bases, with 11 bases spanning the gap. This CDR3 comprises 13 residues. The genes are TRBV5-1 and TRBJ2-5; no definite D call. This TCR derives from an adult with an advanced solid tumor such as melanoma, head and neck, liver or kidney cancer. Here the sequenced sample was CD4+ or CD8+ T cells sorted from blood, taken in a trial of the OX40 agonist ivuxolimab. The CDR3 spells CASTQSAQETQYF. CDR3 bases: TGCGCCAGCACCCAGAGCGCTCAAGAGACCCAGTACTTC. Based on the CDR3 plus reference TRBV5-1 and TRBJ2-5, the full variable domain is KAGVTQTPRYLIKTRGQQVTLSCSPISGHRSVSWYQQTPGQGLQFLFEYFSETQRNKGNFPGRFSGRQFSNSRSEMNVSTLELGDSALYLCASTQSAQETQYFGPGTRLLVL.